These T cell receptor beta chains were read from a single sample in a study of PD-1 blockade in classical Hodgkin lymphoma. TCRdb's copy holds only in-frame clones and misses some; the assay was immunoSEQ multiplex PCR. The sample contains around 40,000 clones, roughly 73% of which appear only once. The source was peripheral blood mononuclear cells (PBMCs), collected at baseline. Receptor source: a human donor with classical Hodgkin lymphoma. Each CDR3 is given with its conserved first and last residue. Fields, in order: D gene, clone size, V gene, J gene, CDR3 protein, CDR3 DNA. The D gene is left open where the match is weak. Size tells how often a clone was seen (once, few, many) or the class of an expanded clone, and some rows leave it out.

>-|-|TRBV19|TRBJ1-2
CASTKRALGGYTF
TGTGCCAGTACTAAGAGAGCCCTCGGGGGCTACACCTTC
>TRBD1|-|TRBV11-2|TRBJ1-2
CASSTHRDRGGYGYTF
TGTGCCAGCAGCACACACCGGGACAGGGGTGGCTATGGCTACACCTTC
>TRBD1|-|TRBV6-6|TRBJ1-4
CASSYSGQGNEKLFF
TGTGCCAGCAGTTACTCCGGACAGGGGAATGAAAAACTGTTTTTT
>TRBD1|-|TRBV6-5|TRBJ1-2
CASSASGGDGYTF
TGTGCCAGCAGTGCCTCAGGGGGCGATGGCTACACCTTC
>TRBD2|-|TRBV6-6|TRBJ2-1
CASSYSRLANEQFF
TGTGCCAGCAGTTACTCCCGACTAGCGAATGAGCAGTTCTTC
>TRBD1|-|TRBV6-5|TRBJ2-1
CASTRDREHNEQFF
TGTGCCAGCACTCGGGACAGGGAACACAATGAGCAGTTCTTC
>-|once|TRBV25-1|TRBJ2-7
CASSEGPFRAYEQYF
TGTGCCAGCAGTGAAGGACCGTTTCGAGCCTACGAGCAGTACTTC
>-|-|TRBV5-1|TRBJ1-3
CASAAESSGNTIYF
TGCGCCAGCGCGGCCGAGAGCTCTGGAAACACCATATATTTT
>-|-|TRBV27|TRBJ1-1
CASSPTLGMNTEAFF
TGTGCCAGCAGTCCGACTCTTGGCATGAACACTGAAGCTTTCTTT
>-|-|TRBV7-2|TRBJ1-3
CASSRAPDATGNTIYF
TGTGCCAGCAGCCGCGCACCCGACGCCACTGGAAACACCATATATTTT
>-|-|TRBV11-1|TRBJ1-2
CASSPGRSNYGYTF
TGTGCCAGCAGCCCGGGACGCTCTAACTATGGCTACACCTTC
>TRBD2|-|TRBV6-6|TRBJ2-7
CASRPGRYEQYF
TGTGCCAGCAGACCCGGGAGGTACGAGCAGTACTTC
>-|-|TRBV5-1|TRBJ2-5
CASNIQGSETQYF
TGCGCCAGCAACATTCAGGGGTCGGAGACCCAGTACTTC
>-|-|TRBV11-3|TRBJ1-6
CASSPSGTINSPLHF
TGTGCCAGCAGCCCGTCCGGGACCATTAATTCACCCCTCCACTTT
>-|-|TRBV1|TRBJ2-7
CASSPGTGEGYEQYF
TGCGCCAGCAGCCCTGGGACAGGGGAGGGATACGAGCAGTACTTC
>-|-|TRBV6-5|TRBJ2-6
CASSYRGSGANVLTF
TGTGCCAGCAGTTACAGGGGCTCCGGGGCCAACGTCCTGACTTTC
>-|-|TRBV23-1|TRBJ1-4
CASSQSSGTNEKLFF
TGCGCCAGCAGTCAATCTTCAGGGACTAATGAAAAACTGTTTTTT
>-|-|TRBV4-3|TRBJ2-3
CASSQGQAREGDTQYF
TGCGCCAGCAGCCAAGGGCAGGCGCGGGAAGGAGATACGCAGTATTTT
>TRBD1|-|TRBV28|TRBJ1-2
CASSPGTGWAYGYTF
TGTGCCAGCAGTCCGGGGACAGGGTGGGCGTATGGCTACACCTTC
>TRBD1|-|TRBV19|TRBJ1-2
CASSPGQVRDYGYTF
TGTGCCAGTAGTCCAGGACAGGTGCGGGACTATGGCTACACCTTC
>-|-|TRBV7-3|TRBJ1-1
CASSLMPGMNTEAFF
TGTGCCAGCAGCTTAATGCCGGGGATGAACACTGAAGCTTTCTTT
>-|-|TRBV4-2|TRBJ2-7
CASSQDGTGGYEQYF
TGTGCCAGCAGCCAAGACGGGACCGGGGGCTACGAGCAGTACTTC
>-|-|TRBV29-1|TRBJ2-7
CSVYRVGEQYF
TGCAGCGTGTACAGGGTTGGGGAGCAGTACTTC
>-|-|TRBV7-9|TRBJ2-1
CASSLPLGPVNNEQFF
TGTGCCAGCAGCTTACCCCTGGGGCCCGTTAACAATGAGCAGTTCTTC
>-|-|TRBV13|TRBJ1-1
CASSSPGVGAEAFF
TGTGCCAGCAGCTCACCTGGGGTTGGGGCTGAAGCTTTCTTT
>TRBD2|-|TRBV4-2|TRBJ2-3
CASSQDRSGGTDTQYF
TGTGCCAGCAGCCAAGATAGGAGCGGGGGCACAGATACGCAGTATTTT
>-|-|TRBV5-1|TRBJ2-7
CASSPGASGDEQYF
TGCGCCAGCAGCCCCGGAGCGTCAGGGGACGAGCAGTACTTC
>TRBD1|-|TRBV27|TRBJ1-2
CASSPRTGFYGYTF
TGTGCCAGCAGTCCCCGGACAGGCTTCTATGGCTACACCTTC
>-|few|TRBV5-1|TRBJ2-7
CASSPTGERTYEQYF
TGCGCCAGCAGCCCGACCGGGGAGCGGACCTACGAGCAGTACTTC
>-|-|TRBV4-3|TRBJ2-5
CASSQEWYQETQYF
TGCGCCAGCAGCCAAGAGTGGTACCAAGAGACCCAGTACTTC
>-|-|TRBV2|TRBJ2-7
CASSELASSYEQYF
TGTGCCAGCAGTGAATTGGCTAGCTCCTACGAGCAGTACTTC
>-|few|TRBV27|TRBJ1-1
CASSLAPGTWAGAFF
TGTGCCAGCAGTTTGGCCCCAGGGACCTGGGCGGGAGCTTTCTTT
>-|-|TRBV15|TRBJ1-1
CATSREGGANTEAFF
TGTGCCACCAGCAGAGAAGGTGGGGCGAACACTGAAGCTTTCTTT
>-|-|TRBV10-3|TRBJ2-7
CAISDRGLEEQYF
TGTGCCATCAGTGACCGGGGCCTCGAGGAGCAGTACTTC
>-|-|TRBV30|TRBJ1-3
CAWSVHGNTIYF
TGTGCCTGGAGTGTACATGGAAACACCATATATTTT
>TRBD1|few|TRBV19|TRBJ1-6
CASSWGQPNSPLHF
TGTGCCAGTAGTTGGGGACAGCCAAATTCACCCCTCCACTTT
>TRBD2|once|TRBV6-6|TRBJ2-1
CASSYSRGGSNEQFF
TGTGCCAGCAGTTACTCGCGGGGGGGCTCGAATGAGCAGTTCTTC
>TRBD1|-|TRBV7-6|TRBJ1-2
CASAQSGGDYGYTF
TGTGCCAGCGCCCAGTCAGGGGGCGACTATGGCTACACCTTC
>-|-|TRBV7-2|TRBJ1-2
CASRLTGNYGYTF
TGTGCCAGCAGATTGACAGGAAACTATGGCTACACCTTC
>TRBD2|-|TRBV7-2|TRBJ2-3
CASSLKASGGDTQYF
TGTGCCAGCAGCTTAAAGGCGAGCGGGGGGGATACGCAGTATTTT
>-|-|TRBV11-2|TRBJ1-1
CASSYREGTEAFF
TGTGCCAGCAGCTACCGCGAGGGTACTGAAGCTTTCTTT
>-|once|TRBV6-4|TRBJ2-1
CASRKGTAGEQFF
TGTGCCAGCAGGAAAGGAACAGCGGGTGAGCAGTTCTTC
>TRBD2|-|TRBV6-5|TRBJ2-3
CASTNQRGSTDTQYF
TGTGCCAGCACCAACCAGCGGGGGAGCACAGATACGCAGTATTTT
>-|-|TRBV7-2|TRBJ2-7
CASSLSSSEQYF
TGTGCCAGCAGCTTATCCTCCTCCGAGCAGTACTTC
>-|-|TRBV15|TRBJ2-7
CATSSRFQESYEQYF
TGTGCCACCAGCAGCCGATTTCAGGAGTCATACGAGCAGTACTTC
>TRBD1|-|TRBV9|TRBJ2-3
CASSPSSWDSLADTQYF
TGTGCCAGCAGCCCCTCTAGTTGGGACAGCTTAGCAGATACGCAGTATTTT